Listed below are T cell receptor beta chains from one sample, sequenced in a study of cytomegalovirus exposure and HLA in healthy donors. Data came from immunoSEQ multiplex PCR; TCRdb stores just in-frame clones and leaves some out. Of around 140,000 clones in the sample, about 80% were seen once. Sequenced: PBMCs. The receptors were sampled from a man aged 35-49 years in good health and CMV-seronegative. CDR3s include the opening cysteine and the closing phenylalanine or tryptophan. The D gene is left open where the match is weak. A row's size may be missing; if present it is once, few, many or a size class.

j_call,clone_size,d_call,v_call,cdr3_aa,cdr3_nt
TRBJ1-1,once,.,TRBV27,CASSDRIALERGAFF,TGTGCCAGCAGCGATCGTATAGCCCTGGAACGTGGAGCTTTCTTT
TRBJ2-4,.,.,TRBV6-4,CASSSTGFESIQYF,TGTGCCAGCAGCTCGACAGGTTTCGAAAGCATTCAGTACTTC
TRBJ2-3,few,TRBD2,TRBV7-9,CASSLRVGALLAGVDTQYF,TGTGCCAGCAGCCTTAGAGTGGGGGCCTTGCTAGCGGGAGTGGATACGCAGTATTTT
TRBJ1-1,.,.,TRBV28,CASSDPQGLNTEAFF,TGTGCCAGCAGTGACCCGCAGGGGTTGAACACTGAAGCTTTCTTT
TRBJ2-2,.,TRBD2,TRBV28,CASSLRGTRAGELFF,TGTGCCAGCAGTTTGCGGGGGACCCGGGCCGGGGAGCTGTTTTTT
TRBJ2-1,.,.,TRBV12-5,CASVLDFTEQFF,TGTGCTAGTGTCTTGGACTTCACTGAGCAGTTCTTC
TRBJ2-7,few,TRBD2,TRBV30,CAWTAGLAGEGQYF,TGTGCCTGGACCGCCGGACTAGCGGGAGAAGGGCAGTACTTC
TRBJ2-7,.,TRBD2,TRBV19,CASTPGLAVSYEQYF,TGTGCCAGTACCCCGGGACTAGCGGTGTCCTACGAGCAGTACTTC
TRBJ1-4,.,.,TRBV5-1,CASSSQETDEKLFF,TGCGCCAGCAGCTCACAGGAAACGGATGAAAAACTGTTTTTT
TRBJ1-4,.,TRBD1,TRBV11-1,CASSPRDSLNEKLFF,TGTGCCAGCAGCCCACGGGACAGCCTTAATGAAAAACTGTTTTTT
TRBJ2-5,.,TRBD2,TRBV9,CASSTEEGLAGETQYF,TGTGCCAGCAGCACCGAAGAGGGACTAGCTGGTGAGACCCAGTACTTC
TRBJ2-2,few,.,TRBV7-2,CASSLAGVLAGELFF,TGTGCCAGCAGCTTAGCTGGAGTCCTCGCCGGGGAGCTGTTTTTT
TRBJ1-5,few,.,TRBV30,CAWKGPGEQPQHF,TGTGCCTGGAAGGGGCCCGGAGAGCAGCCCCAGCATTTT
TRBJ1-5,.,.,TRBV28,CASSALQGSGNQPQHF,TGTGCCAGCAGCGCGCTCCAGGGTTCCGGCAATCAGCCCCAGCATTTT
TRBJ2-7,few,.,TRBV6-5,CASSYSAGVLYEQYF,TGTGCCAGCAGTTACTCGGCCGGGGTTCTCTACGAGCAGTACTTC
TRBJ2-2,.,.,TRBV6-5,CASQGTPGTGELFF,TGTGCCAGCCAGGGGACCCCGGGCACCGGGGAGCTGTTTTTT
TRBJ2-3,.,TRBD2,TRBV27,CASSLASGSTDTQYF,TGTGCCAGCAGTTTGGCTAGCGGAAGCACAGATACGCAGTATTTT
TRBJ1-6,few,.,TRBV4-1,CASSQERGQNNSPLHF,TGCGCCAGCAGCCAAGAGCGCGGACAAAATAATTCACCCCTCCACTTT
TRBJ2-7,.,TRBD1,TRBV7-9,CASSWTGVEQYF,TGTGCCAGCAGCTGGACAGGGGTCGAGCAGTACTTC
TRBJ2-3,.,.,TRBV12-1,CASSFAQKRGAADTQYF,TGTGCCAGCAGCTTTGCGCAAAAGCGGGGGGCGGCAGATACGCAGTATTTT
TRBJ1-4,.,TRBD1,TRBV11-2,CASSPQVTRGATNEKLFF,TGTGCCAGCAGCCCACAGGTTACCAGGGGGGCAACTAATGAAAAACTGTTTTTT
TRBJ1-5,.,TRBD1,TRBV27,CASSLGTGGGNQPQHF,TGTGCCAGCAGTTTAGGGACAGGGGGCGGCAATCAGCCCCAGCATTTT
TRBJ1-1,once,TRBD1,TRBV30,CAWSATGFTEAFF,TGTGCCTGGAGTGCGACAGGGTTCACTGAAGCTTTCTTT
TRBJ2-1,few,.,TRBV15,CATSRDRLDNEQFF,TGTGCCACCAGCAGAGATAGGCTAGATAATGAGCAGTTCTTC
TRBJ2-3,.,TRBD2,TRBV4-3,CASSQGGTSGGTDTQYF,TGCGCCAGCAGCCAAGGTGGGACTAGCGGGGGAACAGATACGCAGTATTTT